The 19 T cell receptor beta chains reported below all come from one sample, sequenced in a study of regulatory T cells in long-lasting Graves disease. Relying on iRepertoire HTBI primers and Arm-PCR of CDR3 regions, the team built TCR beta libraries. In TCRdb, the multiplex PCR reads were re-called with MiXCR into one record per CDR3 protein. This sample yields approximately 540,000 distinct CDR3 sequences, of which about 12% are seen a single time; approximately 9.6% belongs to the top ten. The time point here: newly diagnosed GD, antithyroid drugs for less than 3 months. RNA isolated from PBMCs was used to make the TCR library. This sample also appeared in a second study, on T cells in Graves' hyperthyroidism and ophthalmopathy.

The material sequenced was peripheral blood mononuclear cells (PBMCs), taken at new diagnosis, from a patient treated with antithyroid drugs. These receptors were obtained from a woman aged 30 to 39 with Graves disease.

The chain employs TRBV19 and TRBJ2-2, with D possibly TRBD1 on 5 matching bases. The germline CDR1 and CDR2 sequences are LNHDA and SQIVND (reference sequence). This CDR3 is 13 amino acids long. Between the trimmed V and J ends, which lost 6 bases and 9 bases, there was a span of 14 bases. The CDR3: CASSTGRRRELFF. As DNA, the CDR3 is TGTGCCAGTAGCACAGGAAGACGACGGGAGCTGTTTTTT.

This clonotype came up many times. In DNA, the CDR3 is TGCGCCAGCAGCTTGCTCACAGGGCGCGAGCAGTACTTC. This translates into CASSLLTGREQYF. The chain carries TRBV5-1 and TRBJ2-7; weak D call: TRBD1 (6 bases). The CDR3 sequence is 13 residues long. Germline CDR1 SGHRS, CDR2 YFSETQ. Trimming cost V 1 base and J 6 bases, with 11 bases left between them.

The sample holds a few counts of this clonotype. A single base separates this from a much larger clone, so it may be a read error. This chain connects TRBV2 to TRBJ2-5, with D maybe TRBD2 (7 bases). V was shortened by 8 bases and J by 2 bases, with 24 bases between the two germline ends. This CDR3 is built from 17 residues. CDR1 and CDR2 from the germline V gene are SNHLY and FYNNEI. CDR3 DNA: TGTGCCAGCGCCCCCCCCGTTGGCAGGGGAGGGCAAGAGACCCAGTACTTC. It translates to CASAPPVGRGGQETQYF.

This clonotype was detected ten times or more. CDR3 region: CASSDLPDTQYF. The CDR3 coding sequence is TGCGCCAGCAGTGACCTCCCAGATACGCAGTATTTT. V is TRBV10-1 and J is TRBJ2-3, with D hard to call. The CDR3 contains 12 residues. The germline CDR1 and CDR2 sequences are WNHNN and SYGVQD (reference sequence). Trimming pared 3 bases from V and 4 bases from J, leaving 5 bases between.

CDR3 sequence (DNA): TGCGCCAGCAGCTTATCAGGGTTCGGAAACACCATATATTTT. The encoded protein is CASSLSGFGNTIYF. The rearrangement uses TRBV5-1 and TRBJ1-3; D is perhaps TRBD1 (5 bases). Trimming cost V 2 bases and J 4 bases, with 10 bases left between them. Germline V gives CDR1 SGHRS, CDR2 YFSETQ. The CDR3 covers 14 residues.

Concerning this clonotype itself: A much bigger clone sits one base away, suggesting this may be a read error. The chain employs TRBV15 and TRBJ1-4; D might be TRBD1 (6 bases). This CDR3 spans 16 amino acids. Looked up from germline, CDR1 is LNHNV and CDR2 is YYDKDF (reference sequence). The DNA for the CDR3 is TGTGCCACCAACAGAGATCCCGGGACACTGAATGAAAAACTGTTTTTT. Its translation: CATNRDPGTLNEKLFF.

V gene TRBV5-1 combines with J gene TRBJ1-3, with a possible D match to TRBD1 (6 bases). V lost 5 bases and J lost 3, with 18 bases in between. The germline V gene encodes CDR1 SGHRS and CDR2 YFSETQ. The CDR3 is made up of 16 amino acids. Written as DNA, the CDR3 is TGCGCCAGCAGACCGGTTGGGGGCGTCGTTGGAAACACCATATATTTT. Amino acids: CASRPVGGVVGNTIYF.

This clonotype has only a few counts. This chain links TRBV7-9 with TRBJ1-4, with 11 bases fitting TRBD1. Looked up from germline, CDR1 is SEHNR and CDR2 is FQNEAQ (reference sequence). The V segment lost 3 bases and the J segment 8 bases; nucleotides outside the gene matches: 2. This CDR3 has 14 residues. CDR3 coding DNA: TGTGCCAGCAGCTTGGGGACAGGGGGAGAAAAACTGTTTTTT. Translated: CASSLGTGGEKLFF.

There are a few counts of this clonotype. This chain connects TRBV7-9 to TRBJ1-1; D is undetermined. Trimming pared 10 bases from V and 2 bases from J, leaving 14 bases between. CDR1 SEHNR and CDR2 FQNEAQ come from the germline V gene (reference sequence). The CDR3 loop spans 13 amino acids. The CDR3 DNA sequence: TGTGCCACTGAAATCGGCCTTAACACTGAAGCTTTCTTT. Encoded protein: CATEIGLNTEAFF. Full variable domain (outside the CDR3, taken from reference TRBV7-9 and TRBJ1-1): DTGVSQNPRHKITKRGQNVTFRCDPISEHNRLYWYRQTLGQGPEFLTYFQNEAQLEKSRLLSDRFSAERPKGSFSTLEIQRTEQGDSAMYLCATEIGLNTEAFFGQGTRLTVV.

Ten or more counts support this clonotype. V and J are TRBV28 and TRBJ1-1, with D unresolved. Trimming left V 7 bases short and J 4 bases short, with 13 bases between. The germline CDR1 and CDR2 sequences are MDHEN and SYDVKM. There are 13 residues in the CDR3. The DNA of the CDR3 is TGTGCCAGCATGGCCGCCGTTGCCACTGAAGCTTTCTTT. Translated, it gives CASMAAVATEAFF.

The sample holds many counts of this clonotype. This chain connects TRBV9 to TRBJ2-2; D not resolved. Germline CDR1 and CDR2: SGDLS and YYNGEE. This CDR3 is built from 17 residues. V gave up 0 bases and J gave up 4 bases, with 16 bases separating them. The CDR3 sequence is CASSVEGSRGSTGELFF. The CDR3 coding sequence is TGTGCCAGCAGCGTAGAGGGCTCAAGAGGATCCACCGGGGAGCTGTTTTTT.

A word on this clonotype: A read error may be the cause here, since a much bigger clone is one base away. V is TRBV20-1 and J is TRBJ2-1, with 8 bases matching TRBD1. Germline V gene sequence: CDR1 DFQATT, CDR2 SNEGSKA (reference sequence). This CDR3 comprises 14 residues. The CDR3 loop is CSASRPGGLNEHFF. DNA for the CDR3: TGCAGTGCTAGCCGCCCAGGGGGCTTAAATGAGCACTTCTTC.

This clonotype was counted only a few times. A much larger clone is a single base away; this may be a read error. V and J are TRBV2 and TRBJ1-6; D is ambiguous. The CDR3 consists of 13 residues. The V end was cut by 10 bases, the J end by 5 bases, with 12 bases between. Germline assignment: CDR1 SNHLY and CDR2 FYNNEI. The CDR3 here is CANHWDHNSPLHF. The DNA for the CDR3 is TGTGCCAACCACTGGGATCATAATTCACCCCTCCACTTT.

With regard to this clonotype: The junction does not match germline at one end; this may be a read error. V gene TRBV20-1 combines with J gene TRBJ1-5; D unresolved. The CDR3 is 14 residues long. Germline CDR1 DFQATT, CDR2 SNEGSKA (reference sequence). Here the CDR3 reads CSARDPNSNQPQRF. The DNA of the CDR3 is TGCAGTGCTAGAGACCCTAATAGCAATCAGCCCCAGCGTTTT.

This clonotype has a handful of counts. The gene calls are TRBV6-2 or TRBV6-3 and TRBJ2-2; either TRBD1 or TRBD2 may supply D (6 bases each). Trimming removed 6 bases from V and 3 bases from J, with 14 bases in between. The length of the CDR3 is 15 residues. CDR1 and CDR2 (germline): MNHEY, SVGEGT. CDR3 nucleotide sequence: TGTGCCAGCAGCTCGCTCGGGGGCCACACCGGGGAGCTGTTTTTT. This encodes CASSSLGGHTGELFF.

This clonotype was counted ten times or more. V gene TRBV7-8 combines with J gene TRBJ2-5; D may match TRBD1 or TRBD2 (5 bases each). The CDR3 extends over 15 amino acids. Trimming left V 3 bases short and J 1 base short, with 12 bases between. In germline, CDR1 is SGHVS, CDR2 FQNEAQ. The DNA for the CDR3 is TGTGCCAGCAGCTTTTTTGGGACGGCCCAAGAGACCCAGTACTTC. Translation: CASSFFGTAQETQYF. The complete variable domain, with remaining parts taken from reference TRBV7-8 and TRBJ2-5, reads GAGVSQSPRYKVAKRGQDVALRCDPISGHVSLFWYQQALGQGPEFLTYFQNEAQLDKSGLPSDRFFAERPEGSVSTLKIQRTQQEDSAVYLCASSFFGTAQETQYFGPGTRLLVL.

At least ten counts were recorded for this clonotype. The chain recombines TRBV5-1 with TRBJ2-1, with D tentatively TRBD2 (7 bases). V gave up 0 bases and J gave up 7 bases, with 11 bases separating them. This CDR3 contains 14 residues. The V gene's germline CDR1 is SGHRS and CDR2 YFSETQ. The CDR3 reads CASSLGGGRNEQFF. As DNA, the CDR3 is TGCGCCAGCAGCTTGGGGGGGGGGCGGAATGAGCAGTTCTTC.

The rearrangement uses TRBV28 and TRBJ2-7, with TRBD1 matching 9 bases. The V segment lost 5 bases and the J segment 5 bases; nucleotides outside the gene matches: 10. This CDR3 is 15 amino acids long. Germline loops: CDR1 MDHEN, CDR2 SYDVKM. The CDR3 DNA reads as TGTGCCAGCAGTACCATCGGACAGGGGCCCAACGAGCAGTACTTC. As protein: CASSTIGQGPNEQYF.

This clonotype was picked up many times. This chain links TRBV10-2 with TRBJ1-6; D unclear. CDR3 length: 17 amino acids. V was cut by 0 bases and J by 7 bases, with 16 bases left in between. The germline gives CDR1 WSHSY, CDR2 SAAADI. The CDR3 region is CASSESYYQRPNSPLHF. CDR3 bases: TGCGCCAGCAGTGAGTCGTATTATCAGCGACCAAATTCACCCCTCCACTTT.